This TCR beta chain emerged from a study of blood T cell repertoires in COVID-19. Background on the study: Samples taken during acute and convalescent COVID-19 were collected in the United States, Italy and Spain. The cDNA or gDNA used as material had been derived from T cells, B-cell-depleted T cells, or PBMCs.

In the study's own analysis: Amplification of reference gene primers was used by the study to estimate nucleated cell counts. The method was immunoSEQ multiplex PCR; TCRdb's version includes in-frame clones alone and lacks a portion of them. V, J and clone size are those of that table, while D and trimming were read from the DNA. The repertoire consists of over 90,000 clones, with about four fifths occurring once and the leading ten covering 9.5% to 10%. There are 14 residues in the CDR3. The V gene's germline CDR1 is LGHDT and CDR2 YNNKEL (reference sequence). The trim removed 0 bases at V and 4 bases at J, leaving 3 bases unmatched.

Sequencing was carried out using peripheral blood. The V gene is TRBV3-1 (or the pseudogene TRBV3-2), the J gene TRBJ2-7; 7 nucleotides align to TRBD2. This clonotype originated in a man aged 35-49 years with active or convalescent COVID-19. The CDR3 DNA reads TGTGCCAGCAGCCAAGAAGGGAGGGAATACGAGCAGTACTTC. Encoded protein: CASSQEGREYEQYF.